These 18 T cell receptor beta chains originate from one sample sequenced in a study of T cell responses to AZD1222 COVID-19 vaccine. TCRdb's table, derived via immunoSEQ multiplex PCR, lists solely in-frame clones and lacks some. The sample shows over 95,000 clones, about 87% of them seen only once. The sample here was peripheral blood, taken 28 days after the second AZD1222 dose. These receptors originate from an adult who received the AZD1222 COVID-19 vaccine.

The V gene is TRBV7-9, the J gene TRBJ1-3; D is undetermined. Germline assignment: CDR1 SEHNR and CDR2 FQNEAQ (reference sequence). V was cut by 5 bases and J by 0 bases, with 11 bases left in between. This CDR3 contains 15 residues. CDR3 coding DNA: TGTGCCAGCAGCCAGGACTCGCTCTCTGGAAACACCATATATTTT. Its translation: CASSQDSLSGNTIYF.

The V call is TRBV18, the J call TRBJ2-6; 7 positions agree with TRBD2. Per the germline V gene, CDR1 is KGHSH and CDR2 is LQKENI. Germline trimming cut 5 bases from V and 0 bases from J; bases unmatched to any gene: 4. The CDR3 has 16 residues. The CDR3 reads CASSGGVNSGANVLTF. CDR3 DNA: TGTGCCAGCTCAGGGGGGGTGAACTCTGGGGCCAACGTCCTGACTTTC.

The V call is TRBV6-5, the J call TRBJ2-7, with 7 nucleotides matching TRBD1. V shed 6 bases and J 3 bases; nucleotides not matched to a gene: 8. Germline V gene data show CDR1 as MNHEY and CDR2 as SVGAGI. CDR3 length: 14 amino acids. Here the CDR3 DNA reads TGTGCCAGCAGAAATAACCGGGACAGCTACGAGCAGTACTTC. As protein: CASRNNRDSYEQYF.

The chain combines TRBV27 with TRBJ1-1; D is possibly TRBD1 (6 bases). V shed 0 bases and J shed 11 bases, with 16 bases lying between them. CDR3 length: 14 amino acids. Germline V lookup: CDR1 MNHEY, CDR2 SMNVEV (reference sequence). Here the CDR3 reads CASSLSWQGQRAFF. Here the CDR3 DNA reads TGTGCCAGCAGTTTATCCTGGCAGGGACAAAGGGCTTTCTTT.

This clone was observed once. The chain employs TRBV6-2 or TRBV6-3 and TRBJ2-5; 11 bases are a match to TRBD2. J lost 5 bases, V lost 7 bases, and 9 bases had no gene match. The CDR3 has 15 residues. CDR1 and CDR2 from the germline V gene are MNHEY and SVGEGT. CDR3 residues: CASIPLAGVDETQYF. In DNA form, the CDR3 reads TGTGCCAGCATCCCACTAGCGGGGGTGGATGAGACCCAGTACTTC.

The genes are TRBV6-2 or TRBV6-3 and TRBJ1-2; 7 bases agree with TRBD1. The CDR3 runs 13 residues. J lost 5 bases, V lost 6 bases, and 6 bases had no gene match. CDR1 and CDR2 (germline): MNHEY, SVGEGT. CDR3 in amino acids: CASSNRDRYGYTF. The CDR3 region has the DNA TGTGCCAGCAGCAACCGGGACAGATATGGCTACACCTTC.

The gene calls are TRBV7-3 and TRBJ2-3, with 11 bases fitting TRBD2. The CDR3 totals 16 residues. Trimming removed 5 bases from V and 1 base from J; junction bases left unmatched: 5. In germline, CDR1 is SGHTA, CDR2 FQGTGA. The CDR3 DNA reads TGTGCCAGCAGCCCGGGGACTAGCGGACGCACAGATACGCAGTATTTT. It is translated as CASSPGTSGRTDTQYF.

This chain connects TRBV15 to TRBJ1-4, with D maybe TRBD1 (5 bases). CDR1 LNHNV and CDR2 YYDKDF come from the germline V gene (reference sequence). The CDR3 loop spans 14 amino acids. V lost 5 bases to trimming and J lost 8 bases, with 15 bases between them. The CDR3, as DNA: TGTGCCACCAGCCGTACAGGCGGGGAGGAAAAACTGTTTTTT. Protein product: CATSRTGGEEKLFF.

The rearrangement uses TRBV28 and TRBJ2-1; weak D call: TRBD2 (6 bases). CDR3 length: 16 residues. V was clipped by 4 bases and J by 0 bases, with 13 bases between them. Germline loops: CDR1 MDHEN, CDR2 SYDVKM. The CDR3 protein is CASSSPGAGSYNEQFF. As DNA, the CDR3 is TGTGCCAGCAGTTCCCCGGGAGCTGGCTCCTACAATGAGCAGTTCTTC.

This rearrangement joins TRBV14 to TRBJ1-1, with TRBD1 matching 11 bases. V lost 4 bases to trimming and J lost 4 bases; unmatched junction nucleotides: 11. From germline, CDR1 is SGHDN and CDR2 FVKESK. The CDR3 totals 17 residues. CDR3 in DNA: TGTGCCAGCAGCCGTCGGGACAGGGGGGTCACCAGCACTGAAGCTTTCTTT. It translates to CASSRRDRGVTSTEAFF.

The J gene is TRBJ1-4, the V gene TRBV6-4; 9 bases align to TRBD1. This CDR3 comprises 14 residues. Germline values: CDR1 MRHNA, CDR2 SNTAGT. V lost 3 bases and J lost 5; bases outside the gene matches: 1. The CDR3 DNA follows: TGTGCCAGCAGTGAAGGGACAGGGAATGAAAAACTGTTTTTT. This gives the protein CASSEGTGNEKLFF.

The rearrangement links TRBV18 to TRBJ2-5; possibly TRBD1 or TRBD2 for D (5 bases each). The V gene lost 1 base and the J gene lost 1 base, with 13 bases spanning the gap. CDR1 and CDR2 (germline): KGHSH, LQKENI. The CDR3 consists of 16 residues. The CDR3 nucleotides are TGTGCCAGCTCACCACAATCAGAGGGGATCCAAGAGACCCAGTACTTC. Residues: CASSPQSEGIQETQYF.

V is TRBV15 and J is TRBJ1-4; tentatively, D is TRBD1 (6 bases). The CDR3 is 15 residues long. Deletions cut 1 base from V and 8 bases from J, with 14 bases between. CDR1 and CDR2 (germline): LNHNV, YYDKDF (reference sequence). CDR3 region: CATSRGVAGDEKLFF. The DNA for the CDR3 is TGTGCCACCAGCAGAGGGGTGGCAGGGGACGAAAAACTGTTTTTT.

The chain has TRBV20-1 and TRBJ2-5, with D possibly matching TRBD1 (5 bases). Germline V gene sequence: CDR1 DFQATT, CDR2 SNEGSKA (reference sequence). CDR3 length: 15 residues. Trimming shortened V by 3 bases and J by 0 bases, and 14 bases separated the two germline ends. CDR3 region: CSASPGALDQETQYF. The CDR3 nucleotides are TGCAGTGCTAGTCCTGGGGCCTTAGACCAAGAGACCCAGTACTTC.

This chain links TRBV5-4 with TRBJ2-7, with TRBD1 matching over 8 bases. CDR1 is SGHNT, CDR2 YYREEE, per germline (reference sequence). The CDR3 spans 13 residues. The ends lost 4 bases at V and 5 bases at J; junction bases unmatched: 5. CDR3 residues: CASSRPGGDEQYF. The CDR3 bases are TGTGCCAGCAGCCGACCAGGGGGCGACGAGCAGTACTTC. Full variable domain (remainder filled in from reference TRBV5-4 and TRBJ2-7): ETGVTQSPTHLIKTRGQQVTLRCSSQSGHNTVSWYQQALGQGPQFIFQYYREEENGRGNFPPRFSGLQFPNYSSELNVNALELDDSALYLCASSRPGGDEQYFGPGTRLTVT.

In its sample, this clone was seen a few times. This chain uses TRBV2 with TRBJ2-1; TRBD2 is a possible D gene (5 bases). Between the trimmed V and J ends, which lost 6 bases and 8 bases, there was a span of 17 bases. CDR3 length: 14 amino acids. Germline lookup yields CDR1 SNHLY and CDR2 FYNNEI. CDR3 DNA sequence: TGTGCCAGCAGCGTCCTAGGAGCGGTAGATGAGCAGTTCTTC. It codes for CASSVLGAVDEQFF.

The chain combines TRBV5-4 with TRBJ1-4, with TRBD1 as a possible D gene (6 bases). This CDR3 comprises 16 residues. The V and J ends lost 0 bases and 3 bases respectively, with 12 bases between them. The germline V gene encodes CDR1 SGHNT and CDR2 YYREEE (reference sequence). DNA for the CDR3: TGTGCCAGCAGCTTGGATGTGGGGGCTTCTAATGAAAAACTGTTTTTT. Protein product: CASSLDVGASNEKLFF.

The rearrangement links TRBV4-1 to TRBJ1-6, with 7 bases matching TRBD1. Germline CDR1 is MGHRA and CDR2 is YSYEKL. Losses at the gene ends were 0 bases for V and 8 bases for J; bases not matched to a gene: 7. There are 16 residues in the CDR3. The CDR3 bases are TGCGCCAGCAGCCAAGATCCGGGACAGAGTTATTCACCCCTCCACTTT. This translates into CASSQDPGQSYSPLHF.